The 11 T cell receptor beta chains below come from one sample, sequenced in a study of T cells in women clearing cervical HPV infection. TCRdb keeps only in-frame clones here, not all; method: immunoSEQ multiplex PCR. The sample table includes roughly 50,000 clones. Sequenced sample: blood buffy coat. Receptors originate from a woman aged 18-69 years with a cervical HPV16 infection that either progressed to CIN3+ or cleared (not recorded which).

Notes on this clone: Sequencing ends 3 residues short of the CDR3 end; the germline J gene provides the rest. The chain carries TRBV13 and TRBJ1-1; D possibly corresponds to TRBD1 (5 bases). The CDR3 runs to 17 residues. V shed 5 bases and J shed 7 bases, with 26 bases lying between them. The germline gives CDR1 PRHDT, CDR2 FYEKMQ (reference sequence). The CDR3 bases that were read are TGTGCCAGCAGCCAACCTTGGGGGGACCCTCACCCTAATGAA. It codes for CASSQPWGDPHPNE. The CDR3 as a whole reads CASSQPWGDPHPNEAFF.

Concerning this clone: The read finishes 3 residues shy of the CDR3 end, and the germline J gene is used to complete it. The chain recombines TRBV30 with TRBJ2-3, with 10 bases that match TRBD1. The germline gives CDR1 GTSNPN, CDR2 SVGIG (reference sequence). The CDR3 runs to 14 residues. The part of the CDR3 DNA that was read is TGTGCCTGGAAATCCGGGACAGGGGTAGAGACG. Translating gives CAWKSGTGVET. The whole CDR3 protein is CAWKSGTGVETQYF.

For this clone: The read ends 3 residues before the CDR3 terminus; that terminus is restored from the germline J gene. The rearrangement links TRBV7-6 to TRBJ1-3; 12 nucleotides match TRBD1. In germline, CDR1 is SGHVS, CDR2 FNYEAQ. Trimming took 6 bases from V and 1 from J; bases not matched to a gene: 4. There are 16 residues in the CDR3. CDR3 amino acids: CASRPGQGASGNTIYF. CDR3 bases read: TGTGCCAGCAGACCGGGACAGGGGGCGTCTGGAAACACC.

Concerning this clone itself: The sequenced fragment ends 3 residues before the CDR3 boundary, so the rest is inferred from the germline J gene. This rearrangement joins TRBV2 to TRBJ1-1; no reliable D call. V was trimmed by 7 bases and J by 0 bases, leaving 12 bases between them. Germline CDR1 is SNHLY and CDR2 is FYNNEI. This CDR3 spans 14 amino acids. The CDR3 reads CASILADMNTEAFF. Partial CDR3 DNA: TGTGCCAGCATCTTGGCTGATATGAACACTGAA.

Comment on this clone: Read sequence stops 3 residues before the CDR3 end, and the germline J gene provides the missing end. The V call is TRBV2, the J call TRBJ2-6; 8 positions agree with TRBD1. The trim removed 6 bases at V and 0 bases at J, leaving 7 bases unmatched. Germline values: CDR1 SNHLY, CDR2 FYNNEI. CDR3 length: 17 amino acids. Partial CDR3 DNA: TGTGCCAGCAGCCACAGGGGGGTTAGCTCTGGGGCCAACGTC. It codes for CASSHRGVSSGANV. The entire CDR3 is CASSHRGVSSGANVLTF.

A word on this clone: Read sequence stops 3 residues before the CDR3 end, and the germline J gene provides the missing end. The V gene is TRBV7-3, the J gene TRBJ2-5, with 8 bases lining up with TRBD2. V lost 3 bases and J lost 3; bases outside the gene matches: 3. This CDR3 contains 14 residues. Germline CDR1 is SGHTA and CDR2 is FQGTGA. The CDR3 DNA, read in part, is TGTGCCAGCAGCTTCTCGGGGGGGGAAGAGACC. Its translation: CASSFSGGEET. The CDR3 in its entirety is CASSFSGGEETQYF.

Worth noting for this clone: The CDR3 goes on 3 residues after the read ends, and that part is filled in from the germline J gene. The chain employs TRBV6-1 and TRBJ2-1; 9 nucleotides match TRBD2. Germline CDR1 MNHNS, CDR2 SASEGT. The V gene end was trimmed by 2 bases and the J gene end by 3 bases; junction bases not matched to a gene: 5. This CDR3 is built from 16 residues. The sequenced CDR3 bases are TGTGCCAGCAGTGAAAGCTATAGCGGGAGCTACAATGAG. Protein sequence: CASSESYSGSYNE. From start to end, the CDR3 is CASSESYSGSYNEQFF.

With respect to this clone: The CDR3 is cut off 3 residues early in the read; its end comes from the germline J gene. This chain uses TRBV19 with TRBJ2-3; TRBD1 matches 7 bases. In germline, CDR1 is LNHDA, CDR2 SQIVND (reference sequence). The CDR3 runs 15 residues. CDR3 protein: CASGEQGSSNQPQYF. CDR3 DNA, as far as it was read: TGTGCCAGTGGGGAACAGGGGAGTAGCAATCAGCCG.

A note on this clone: Read sequence stops 3 residues before the CDR3 end, and the germline J gene provides the missing end. The rearrangement uses TRBV7-3 and TRBJ2-4, with TRBD2 identical over 10 bases. Looked up from germline, CDR1 is SGHTA and CDR2 is FQGTGA. The CDR3 runs 16 residues. The CDR3 is CASSRNPLAGVETQYF. The sequenced CDR3 bases are TGTGCCAGCAGCCGGAACCCCCTAGCGGGGGTGGAGACT.

On this clone itself: The read gets to within 3 residues of the CDR3 end, and the germline J gene fills in the rest. This sequence joins TRBV20-1 and TRBJ1-5; 10 nucleotides align to TRBD1. The CDR3 has 16 amino acids. Germline lookup yields CDR1 DFQATT and CDR2 SNEGSKA (reference sequence). V lost 4 bases, J lost 4 bases, and 10 bases stayed unmatched. The covered CDR3 bases are TGCAGTGCTACCCAAGACAGGGGGCGAGAGAATCAGCCC. Translation gives CSATQDRGRENQP. The whole CDR3 sequence is CSATQDRGRENQPQHF.

About this clone itself: The read ends 3 residues before the CDR3 terminus; that terminus is restored from the germline J gene. V gene TRBV29-1 combines with J gene TRBJ1-4, with D unresolved. Germline assignment: CDR1 SQVTM and CDR2 ANQGSEA. V lost 3 bases to trimming and J lost 4 bases, with 9 bases between them. The CDR3 loop spans 13 amino acids. CDR3 in amino acids: CSVELTDNEKLFF. The covered CDR3 bases are TGCAGCGTTGAGTTAACAGATAATGAAAAA.